This T cell receptor beta chain was recovered during a study of CD8+ T cells in alopecia areata. Study-level information: Among treated patients, oral tofacitinib was administered at 5 to 10 mg twice daily.

RNA extraction and reverse transcription yielded cDNA as sequencing template. Clones were read by immunoSEQ multiplex PCR, and TCRdb kept only the in-frame ones, dropping some. Here the sample spans over 15,000 clones, 50% to 75% being singletons. Peripheral blood samples and lesional scalp punch biopsies were obtained from alopecia areata patients. The CDR3 runs 20 residues. Per the germline V gene, CDR1 is SGDLS and CDR2 is YYNGEE. V was clipped by 4 bases and J by 1 base, with 29 bases between them. Comments on this clone: Its specificity is unknown.

Findings and caveats of the study: Lesional scalp, notably in alopecia totalis/universalis, had clonality above that of normal scalp. Compared with mice, patients displayed less clear TCR sharing, possibly for HLA-related reasons. Normal skin contains resident alphabeta T cells, and these are also sequenced in scalp samples.

The TCR was taken from a human donor with alopecia areata. Material: skin. This chain connects TRBV9 to TRBJ1-1, with D maybe TRBD1 (5 bases). The DNA for the CDR3 is TGTGCCAGCAGCCCGCAGGGAGTTGATAGGCTAGCGACCCGGAACACTGAAGCTTTCTTT. Its translation: CASSPQGVDRLATRNTEAFF. Drawing the rest from reference TRBV9 and TRBJ1-1, the complete variable domain is DSGVTQTPKHLITATGQRVTLRCSPRSGDLSVYWYQQSLDQGLQFLIQYYNGEERAKGNILERFSAQQFPDLHSELNLSSLELGDSALYFCASSPQGVDRLATRNTEAFFGQGTRLTVV.